Below are 25 T cell receptor beta chains sequenced from a single sample in a study of CD8 T cells in ankylosing spondylitis. TCRdb independently ran MiXCR on the 5' RACE reads; one entry per CDR3 protein. The data hold approximately 100,000 distinct CDR3 sequences, with under 30% observed a single time. The source material was synovial fluid, either unsorted or a sorted T cell fraction (not recorded which). Receptor source: a male donor with ankylosing spondylitis.

This chain connects TRBV5-1 to TRBJ2-1, with 7 bases lining up with TRBD2. V shed 1 base, J shed 8 bases, and the junction held 9 bases outside the gene matches. Germline values: CDR1 SGHRS, CDR2 YFSETQ. The CDR3 length is 15 residues. CDR3 protein: CASSLTGGAPDEQFF. The CDR3 nucleotides are TGCGCCAGCAGCTTGACGGGAGGAGCGCCGGATGAGCAGTTCTTC.

The chain has TRBV6-5 and TRBJ2-3; D gene ambiguous. The CDR3 is 12 residues long. Trimming removed 11 bases from V and 6 bases from J, with 15 bases in between. CDR1 is MNHEY and CDR2 is SVGAGI in the germline V gene. The CDR3 DNA reads TGTGCCGCCGGCGGTGTGGCGGATACGCAGTATTTT. It encodes CAAGGVADTQYF.

The chain employs TRBV7-9 and TRBJ2-1, with TRBD2 matching over 9 bases. CDR1 SEHNR and CDR2 FQNEAQ come from the germline V gene (reference sequence). J was trimmed by 4 bases and V by 3 bases; bases with no gene match: 4. The CDR3 has 15 residues. The CDR3 coding sequence is TGTGCCAGCAGCTTTTTAGCGGGAGAGTACAATGAGCAGTTCTTC. It encodes CASSFLAGEYNEQFF.

This chain uses TRBV29-1 with TRBJ2-1; the match to TRBD2 covers 7 bases. The germline gives CDR1 SQVTM, CDR2 ANQGSEA. The CDR3 has 16 amino acids. With 7 bases clipped from V and 0 bases from J, the junction kept 12 bases outside the gene matches. The CDR3 nucleotides are TGCAGCGCCCCGGGTGGAGCGGGGAGCTCCTACAATGAGCAGTTCTTC. It is translated as CSAPGGAGSSYNEQFF.

This clonotype was recorded a few times. The V and J genes are TRBV7-7 and TRBJ2-2; TRBD1 matches 9 bases. The germline V gene has CDR1 SSHAT and CDR2 FNYEAQ (reference sequence). J lost 4 bases, V lost 5 bases, and 8 bases had no gene match. There are 16 residues in the CDR3. The CDR3 nucleotides read TGTGCCAGCAGCCCAAGGACAGGGGAGGCCACCGGGGAGCTGTTTTTT. This gives the protein CASSPRTGEATGELFF. The variable domain in full, completed from reference TRBV7-7 and TRBJ2-2, reads GAGVSQSPRYKVTKRGQDVTLRCDPISSHATLYWYQQALGQGPEFLTYFNYEAQPDKSGLPSDRFSAERPEGSISTLTIQRTEQRDSAMYRCASSPRTGEATGELFFGEGSRLTVL.

The gene calls are TRBV5-1 and TRBJ2-1, with D unclear. Germline V gives CDR1 SGHRS, CDR2 YFSETQ. Trimming cost V 0 bases and J 6 bases, with 16 bases left between them. This CDR3 is 16 amino acids long. The chain's CDR3 is CASSLAFSAELNEQFF. The CDR3 DNA reads TGCGCCAGCAGCTTGGCCTTTTCGGCAGAACTCAATGAGCAGTTCTTC.

The V gene is TRBV28, the J gene TRBJ2-7; 7 bases are shared with TRBD1. In germline, CDR1 is MDHEN, CDR2 SYDVKM. The CDR3 has 14 residues. V lost 8 bases to trimming and J lost 3 bases; unmatched junction nucleotides: 10. This chain's CDR3 is CASVTGDGSYEQYF. The CDR3 bases are TGTGCCAGCGTAACAGGGGATGGAAGCTACGAGCAGTACTTC.

A few counts support this clonotype. V usage is TRBV29-1 and J usage is TRBJ2-1; D ambiguous. The V end lost 1 base, the J end lost 6 bases, and 7 bases lay between the germline ends. The CDR3 spans 12 residues. The germline V gene encodes CDR1 SQVTM and CDR2 ANQGSEA. CDR3 residues: CSVEAGVNEQFF. The CDR3 coding sequence is TGCAGCGTTGAAGCGGGCGTCAATGAGCAGTTCTTC.

This clonotype was picked up a small number of times. The V call is TRBV18, the J call TRBJ2-1; TRBD2 is a possible D gene (7 bases). Between the trimmed V and J ends, which lost 0 bases and 2 bases, there was a span of 11 bases. Looked up from germline, CDR1 is KGHSH and CDR2 is LQKENI. The length of the CDR3 is 16 residues. The CDR3 DNA is TGTGCCAGCTCACCACCGACCGGGGGGCCCTACAATGAGCAGTTCTTC. Translation: CASSPPTGGPYNEQFF.

This clonotype was picked up a small number of times. The chain links TRBV6-1 to TRBJ2-7; D remains unclear. The CDR3 is 14 amino acids. Trimming removed 7 bases from V and 7 bases from J, with 20 bases in between. CDR1 and CDR2 (germline): MNHNS, SASEGT. The DNA for the CDR3 is TGTGCCAGCACCCAGGACCCGAGCAATAGGGAGCAGTACGTC. Amino acid sequence: CASTQDPSNREQYV.

This clonotype has a count of ten or more. The chain combines TRBV19 with TRBJ2-7; a weak D match, TRBD1 (6 bases). With 6 bases removed from V and 1 base from J, the gap between germline ends came to 16 bases. In germline, CDR1 is LNHDA, CDR2 SQIVND (reference sequence). The CDR3 extends over 15 amino acids. CDR3 sequence reads: CASRMGHKGSYEQYV. CDR3 DNA: TGTGCCAGTAGGATGGGACACAAGGGATCCTACGAGCAGTACGTC.

The chain combines TRBV7-9 with TRBJ2-5; weak D call: TRBD1 (5 bases). CDR1 is SEHNR, CDR2 FQNEAQ, per germline (reference sequence). The V and J ends lost 3 bases and 3 bases respectively, with 11 bases between them. This CDR3 region has 14 residues. CDR3 sequence reads: CASSLGPFKETQYF. CDR3 sequence (DNA): TGTGCCAGCAGCTTGGGGCCTTTCAAAGAGACCCAGTACTTC. The whole variable domain, filled in from reference TRBV7-9 and TRBJ2-5, reads DTGVSQNPRHKITKRGQNVTFRCDPISEHNRLYWYRQTLGQGPEFLTYFQNEAQLEKSRLLSDRFSAERPKGSFSTLEIQRTEQGDSAMYLCASSLGPFKETQYFGPGTRLLVL.

In its sample, this clonotype was seen a few times. The V and J genes are TRBV12-3 or TRBV12-4 and TRBJ1-1; possibly TRBD1 for D (5 bases). Trimming removed 6 bases from V and 2 bases from J, with 13 bases in between. This CDR3 comprises 14 residues. In DNA, the CDR3 is TGTGCCAGCAGACCAGGGTACGGAAACACTGAAGCTTTCTTT. Protein: CASRPGYGNTEAFF.

This chain links TRBV19 with TRBJ2-2, with TRBD1 matching 9 bases. Germline lookup yields CDR1 LNHDA and CDR2 SQIVND (reference sequence). The CDR3 runs to 14 residues. Trimming at V came to 6 bases and at J to 6 bases, leaving 5 bases not matched to a gene. CDR3 residues: CASRLQGAAGELFF. The CDR3 bases are TGTGCCAGTAGACTACAGGGGGCCGCCGGGGAGCTGTTTTTT.

The chain carries TRBV11-2 and TRBJ2-3, with 9 bases fitting TRBD2. Germline CDR1 SGHAT, CDR2 FQNNGV. V was clipped by 4 bases and J by 1 base; unmatched bases: 12. The CDR3 contains 18 residues. The CDR3 DNA reads TGTGCCAGCAGCTCGCCTGGCGGGAGGGCGGAGGGCACAGATACGCAGTATTTT. This gives the protein CASSSPGGRAEGTDTQYF.

V and J are TRBV11-3 and TRBJ2-7; D is unclear. The CDR3 covers 15 residues. V lost 1 base and J lost 2, with 12 bases in between. Looked up from germline, CDR1 is SGHNT and CDR2 is YENEEA. CDR3 amino acids: CASSLGFSTTYEQYF. The CDR3 bases are TGTGCCAGCAGCTTAGGATTTTCAACTACCTACGAGCAGTACTTC.

This clonotype was counted a few times. The V and J genes are TRBV7-2 and TRBJ2-3, with TRBD2 matching over 13 bases. With V trimmed by 5 bases and J by 4 bases, 9 bases remained unmatched. The CDR3 totals 17 residues. CDR1 and CDR2 (germline): SGHTA, FQGNSA. CDR3 nucleotide sequence: TGTGCCAGCAGCCTTTGGACTAGCGGGAGTATCTCAGATACGCAGTATTTT. Translation: CASSLWTSGSISDTQYF. The full variable domain, in which reference TRBV7-2 and TRBJ2-3 provide the parts outside the CDR3, is GAGVSQSPSNKVTEKGKDVELRCDPISGHTALYWYRQSLGQGLEFLIYFQGNSAPDKSGLPSDRFSAERTGGSVSTLTIQRTQQEDSAVYLCASSLWTSGSISDTQYFGPGTRLTVL.

This clonotype was counted at least ten times. The CDR3: CASSLEGQGYEQYV. CDR3 in DNA: TGCGCCAGCAGCTTGGAGGGACAAGGCTACGAGCAGTACGTC. V is TRBV5-1 and J is TRBJ2-7, with D possibly being TRBD1 (6 bases). Per germline, CDR1 SGHRS and CDR2 YFSETQ. The V end was cut by 0 bases, the J end by 3 bases, with 10 bases between. This CDR3 is 14 amino acids long.

This chain uses TRBV5-1 with TRBJ2-4; 7 nucleotides agree with TRBD1. CDR1 is SGHRS and CDR2 is YFSETQ in the germline V gene. This CDR3 spans 14 amino acids. V shed 4 bases and J 5 bases; nucleotides not matched to a gene: 6. CDR3 amino acids: CASSQQGLENIQYF. CDR3 DNA: TGCGCCAGCAGCCAACAGGGGTTAGAAAACATTCAGTACTTC.

The V call is TRBV29-1, the J call TRBJ2-3, with 7 bases lining up with TRBD1. Germline-derived CDR1 and CDR2 are SQVTM and ANQGSEA. This CDR3 contains 12 residues. V trimming: 7 bases; J trimming: 11 bases; junction bases outside the gene matches: 12. In nucleotides, the CDR3 is TGCAGCGCCGGGACAGACCCATTGATGCAGTATTTT. This codes for CSAGTDPLMQYF.

The chain combines TRBV30 with TRBJ1-1; TRBD1 matches at 8 bases. Losses at the gene ends were 5 bases for V and 3 bases for J; bases not matched to a gene: 5. Germline V lookup: CDR1 GTSNPN, CDR2 SVGIG (reference sequence). CDR3 length: 13 residues. DNA for the CDR3: TGTGCCTGGGGCAGGGGGCGCGACACTGAAGCTTTCTTT. Translation: CAWGRGRDTEAFF.

This clonotype has ten or more counts. V usage is TRBV20-1 and J usage is TRBJ2-1; D gene uncertain. Germline V gene data show CDR1 as DFQATT and CDR2 as SNEGSKA (reference sequence). The ends were cut back, 7 bases at V and 0 bases at J, with 7 bases in the middle. This CDR3 spans 12 amino acids. The CDR3 DNA is TGCAGTGAGGCGAGCTCCTACAATGAGCAGTTCTTC. Protein: CSEASSYNEQFF.

This clonotype was observed a handful of times. The CDR3 loop reads CASSQAPWGVLGSNYGYTF. The CDR3 nucleotides read TGCGCCAGCAGCCAAGCCCCATGGGGGGTCTTGGGTTCTAACTATGGCTACACCTTC. The rearrangement links TRBV4-1 to TRBJ1-2; a weak D match, TRBD1 (5 bases). This CDR3 has 19 amino acids. Trimming stripped 1 base from V and 0 bases from J, with 21 bases between. Germline V gene data show CDR1 as MGHRA and CDR2 as YSYEKL.

The V call is TRBV11-2, the J call TRBJ1-1, with D possibly being TRBD1 (6 bases). This CDR3 contains 15 residues. V lost 5 bases and J 2 bases, leaving 15 bases between the germline ends. From germline, CDR1 is SGHAT and CDR2 FQNNGV. The CDR3: CASSLLTGTNTEAFF. The CDR3 bases are TGTGCCAGCAGCCTTTTGACAGGCACAAACACTGAAGCTTTCTTT.

This clonotype occurred a few times. The chain is built from TRBV3-1 and TRBJ2-1; D possibly matches TRBD1 or TRBD2 (5 bases each). Trimming stripped 5 bases from V and 6 bases from J, with 17 bases between. Per germline, CDR1 LGHDT and CDR2 YNNKEL (reference sequence). The CDR3 consists of 15 residues. The CDR3 sequence is CASSFLGVISNEQFF. The CDR3 bases are TGTGCCAGCAGCTTTTTGGGGGTGATCAGCAATGAGCAGTTCTTC.